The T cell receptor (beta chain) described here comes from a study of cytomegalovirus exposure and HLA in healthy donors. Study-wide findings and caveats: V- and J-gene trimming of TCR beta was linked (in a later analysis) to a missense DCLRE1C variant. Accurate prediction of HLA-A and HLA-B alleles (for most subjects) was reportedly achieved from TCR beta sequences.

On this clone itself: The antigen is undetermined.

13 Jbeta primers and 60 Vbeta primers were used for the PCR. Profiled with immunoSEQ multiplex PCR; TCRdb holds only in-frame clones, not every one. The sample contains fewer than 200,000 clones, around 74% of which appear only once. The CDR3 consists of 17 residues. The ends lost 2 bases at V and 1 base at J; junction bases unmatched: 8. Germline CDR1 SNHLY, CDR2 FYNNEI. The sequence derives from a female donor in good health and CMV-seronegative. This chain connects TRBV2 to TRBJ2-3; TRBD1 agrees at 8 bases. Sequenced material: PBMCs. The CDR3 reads CASSERGRGRGTDTQYF. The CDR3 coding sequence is TGTGCCAGCAGTGAACGGGGCAGGGGGCGAGGCACAGATACGCAGTATTTT. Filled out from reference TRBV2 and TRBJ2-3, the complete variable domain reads EPEVTQTPSHQVTQMGQEVILRCVPISNHLYFYWYRQILGQKVEFLVSFYNNEISEKSEIFDDQFSVERPDGSNFTLKIRSTKLEDSAMYFCASSERGRGRGTDTQYFGPGTRLTVL.